This T cell receptor beta chain was found in a study of blood T cell repertoires in COVID-19. Study as a whole: Researchers got acute and convalescent COVID-19 samples from the United States, Italy and Spain. The analysed material was cDNA or gDNA that came from T cells, B-cell-depleted T cells, or PBMCs.

CDR1 is SGHAT, CDR2 FQNNGV, per germline. The ends were cut back, 2 bases at V and 1 base at J, with 5 bases in the middle. The CDR3 consists of 14 residues. In the authors' methods: Amplification with reference gene primers provided the estimates of nucleated cell counts. Data came from immunoSEQ multiplex PCR; TCRdb stores just in-frame clones and leaves some out. V and J calls and clone size are those listed in that table; D and trimming were worked out from the DNA. The sample has around 240,000 clones, 65% to 90% seen once. This receptor was taken from a woman aged 45 to 65 with acute or convalescent COVID-19. The rearrangement uses TRBV11-2 and TRBJ2-2; D gene unclear. Source material: peripheral blood. The CDR3 DNA sequence: TGTGCCAGCAGCTTAAGTAGGAACACCGGGGAGCTGTTTTTT. Protein product: CASSLSRNTGELFF.